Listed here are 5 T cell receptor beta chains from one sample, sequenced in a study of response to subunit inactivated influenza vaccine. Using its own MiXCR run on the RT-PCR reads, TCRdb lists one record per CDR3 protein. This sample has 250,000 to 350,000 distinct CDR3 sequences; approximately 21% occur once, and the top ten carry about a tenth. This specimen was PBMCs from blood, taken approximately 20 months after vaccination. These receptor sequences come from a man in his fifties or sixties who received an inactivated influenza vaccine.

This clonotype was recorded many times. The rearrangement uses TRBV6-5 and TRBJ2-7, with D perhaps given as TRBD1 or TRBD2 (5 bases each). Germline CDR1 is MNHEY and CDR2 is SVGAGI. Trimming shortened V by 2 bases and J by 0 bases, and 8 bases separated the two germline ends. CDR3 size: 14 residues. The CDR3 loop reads CASSYRDASYEQYF. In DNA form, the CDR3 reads TGTGCCAGCAGTTACCGGGACGCCTCCTACGAGCAGTACTTC.

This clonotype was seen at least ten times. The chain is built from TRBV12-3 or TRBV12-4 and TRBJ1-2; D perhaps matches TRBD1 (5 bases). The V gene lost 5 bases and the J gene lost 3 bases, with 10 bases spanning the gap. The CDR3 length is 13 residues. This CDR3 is CASSRQSYYGYTF. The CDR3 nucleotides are TGTGCCAGCAGTCGACAGAGCTACTATGGCTACACCTTC.

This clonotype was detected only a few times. CDR3 residues: CASSSGQFTDTQYF. The CDR3 DNA is TGTGCCAGCAGCTCCGGACAGTTCACAGATACGCAGTATTTT. The V gene is TRBV7-2, the J gene TRBJ2-3, with D perhaps matching TRBD1 (6 bases). CDR3 length equals 14 residues. Germline values: CDR1 SGHTA, CDR2 FQGNSA. The V and J ends lost 4 bases and 2 bases respectively, with 10 bases between them.

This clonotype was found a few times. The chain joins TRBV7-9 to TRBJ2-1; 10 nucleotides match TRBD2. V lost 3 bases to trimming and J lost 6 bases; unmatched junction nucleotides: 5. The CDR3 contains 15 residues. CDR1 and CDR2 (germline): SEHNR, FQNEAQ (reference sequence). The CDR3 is CASSFPGTSANEQFF. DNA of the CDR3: TGTGCCAGCAGCTTTCCCGGGACTAGCGCCAATGAGCAGTTCTTC.

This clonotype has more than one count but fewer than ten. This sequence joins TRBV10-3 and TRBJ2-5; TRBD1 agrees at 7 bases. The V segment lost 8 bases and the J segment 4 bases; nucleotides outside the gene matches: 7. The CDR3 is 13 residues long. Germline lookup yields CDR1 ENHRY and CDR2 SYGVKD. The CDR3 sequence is CAISTGKGETQYF. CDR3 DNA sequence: TGTGCCATCTCGACAGGGAAAGGAGAGACCCAGTACTTC.